What follows are 8 T cell receptor beta chains derived from one specimen sequenced in a study of T-cell memory formation after mild COVID-19. Via MiXCR, TCRdb re-called the 5' RACE reads, giving one row per CDR3 protein. The table has fewer than 250,000 distinct CDR3 sequences, approximately 16% seen once. Source material: PBMCs or a T cell subset sorted from them (not recorded which). The receptors shown here come from an adult woman who had mild COVID-19 (a few samples of this study predate the infection). Cell type and time point are not known.

This clonotype turned up a few times. The CDR3 DNA sequence: TGTGCCAGCAGCTTGGCCGGGACTAGCGGGGGGGTATACAATGAGCAGTTCTTC. This codes for CASSLAGTSGGVYNEQFF. This chain joins TRBV7-3 and TRBJ2-1, with TRBD2 matching over 16 bases. The CDR3 is 18 residues long. V gave up 3 bases and J gave up 4 bases; unmatched junction bases: 6. Germline V gives CDR1 SGHTA, CDR2 FQGTGA.

This chain uses TRBV6-5 with TRBJ1-2; no definite D call. Germline lookup yields CDR1 MNHEY and CDR2 SVGAGI. V was shortened by 8 bases and J by 5 bases, with 9 bases between the two germline ends. CDR3 length: 11 residues. The CDR3 DNA is TGTGCCAGCGGTAGGGAGTATGGCTACACCTTC. Its protein is CASGREYGYTF.

The rearrangement joins TRBV10-3 to TRBJ2-4; 8 nucleotides line up with TRBD1. V lost 5 bases, J lost 6 bases, and 9 bases stayed unmatched. This CDR3 has 15 residues. In germline, CDR1 is ENHRY, CDR2 SYGVKD. CDR3 DNA: TGTGCCATCAGTAAGACCGGGACAGGTGGAAACATTCAGTACTTC. Residues: CAISKTGTGGNIQYF.

This clonotype was seen more than once but under ten times. The chain has TRBV7-9 and TRBJ2-5, with TRBD2 matching over 8 bases. The CDR3 consists of 15 residues. CDR1 is SEHNR, CDR2 FQNEAQ, per germline (reference sequence). Trimming took 2 bases from V and 1 from J; bases not matched to a gene: 3. The chain's CDR3 is CASSLIAGSQETQYF. CDR3 bases: TGTGCCAGCAGCTTAATAGCGGGGTCCCAAGAGACCCAGTACTTC.

The chain couples TRBV20-1 to TRBJ1-1; D is unresolved. Trimming left V 6 bases short and J 0 bases short, with 14 bases between. Germline CDR1 reads DFQATT; CDR2 reads SNEGSKA (reference sequence). The CDR3 has 14 amino acids. The CDR3: CSAFMEILNTEAFF. In nucleotides, the CDR3 is TGCAGTGCCTTTATGGAGATTTTGAACACTGAAGCTTTCTTT.

The chain uses TRBV2 and TRBJ1-1; 7 bases are shared with TRBD1. Per germline, CDR1 SNHLY and CDR2 FYNNEI. V trimming: 6 bases; J trimming: 11 bases; junction bases outside the gene matches: 9. The CDR3 extends over 12 amino acids. CDR3 nucleotide sequence: TGTGCCAGCAGAAAACAGGGGCCACAGGCTTTCTTT. Translated, it gives CASRKQGPQAFF.

There are a few counts of this clonotype. This rearrangement joins TRBV5-1 to TRBJ2-2, with D possibly matching TRBD2 (5 bases). The CDR3 consists of 16 residues. Trimming shortened V by 4 bases and J by 4 bases, and 17 bases separated the two germline ends. The germline CDR1 and CDR2 sequences are SGHRS and YFSETQ. CDR3 nucleotide sequence: TGCGCCAGCAGCCGTACCCCCTTCGGAGGCACCGGGGAGCTGTTTTTT. As protein: CASSRTPFGGTGELFF.

The J gene is TRBJ1-1, the V gene TRBV6-6; no reliable D call. Between the trimmed V and J ends, which lost 6 bases and 0 bases, there was a span of 11 bases. Germline assignment: CDR1 MNHNY and CDR2 SVGAGI (reference sequence). CDR3 length: 14 amino acids. CDR3 region: CASSRTGMNTEAFF. The CDR3 DNA follows: TGTGCCAGCAGCCGAACGGGGATGAACACTGAAGCTTTCTTT.